This T cell receptor (beta chain) was identified in a study of T cell repertoires in cytomegalovirus infection. Overall study: CMV infection and matching HLA type were both indicated by public TCR beta signatures.

Findings and caveats of the study: Carriers of CMV plus the relevant HLA were identified by cumulative public TCR beta family frequency. Ex vivo responses were dominated by HLA-C-restricted CMV-specific TCR beta clonotypes.

This clonotype was seen ten or more times. Antigen unknown. TCRdb fed the reads into MiXCR, producing one record per CDR3 protein. The sample contains about 150,000 distinct CDR3 sequences, roughly 32% of which appear only once. Germline CDR1 and CDR2: SGHNT and YENEEA. This CDR3 region has 15 residues. The V gene lost 1 base and the J gene lost 2 bases, with 10 bases spanning the gap. The origin of this receptor is a human donor in good health (CMV status not recorded). Some clones in this sample may be carry-over from other donors' samples. This sample comprised CD8+ T cells from cultured PBMCs, obtained from culture after CMV antigen stimulation. The chain links TRBV11-3 to TRBJ2-3; D remains unclear. The CDR3 DNA is TGTGCCAGCAGCTTAGGAGGTTCTTACACAGATACGCAGTATTTT. Its protein product is CASSLGGSYTDTQYF.